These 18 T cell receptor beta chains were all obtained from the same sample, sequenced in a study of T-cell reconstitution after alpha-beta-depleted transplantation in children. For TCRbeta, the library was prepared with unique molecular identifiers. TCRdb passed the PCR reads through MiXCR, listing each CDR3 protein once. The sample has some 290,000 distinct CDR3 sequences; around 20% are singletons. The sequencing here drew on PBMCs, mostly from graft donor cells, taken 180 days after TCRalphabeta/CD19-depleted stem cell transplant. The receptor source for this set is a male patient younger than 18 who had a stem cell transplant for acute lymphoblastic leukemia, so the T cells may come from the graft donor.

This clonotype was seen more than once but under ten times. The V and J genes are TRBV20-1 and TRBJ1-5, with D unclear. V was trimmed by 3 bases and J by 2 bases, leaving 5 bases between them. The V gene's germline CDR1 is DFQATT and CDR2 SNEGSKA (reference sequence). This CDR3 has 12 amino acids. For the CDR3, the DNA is TGCAGTGCTAGGGACGGCAATCAGCCCCAGCATTTT. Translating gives CSARDGNQPQHF.

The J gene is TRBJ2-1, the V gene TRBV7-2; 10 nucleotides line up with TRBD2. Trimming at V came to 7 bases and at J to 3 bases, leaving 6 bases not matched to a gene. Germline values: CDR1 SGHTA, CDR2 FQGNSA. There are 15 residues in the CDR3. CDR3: CASISGLAFYNEQFF. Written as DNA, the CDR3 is TGTGCCAGCATCTCGGGACTAGCGTTCTACAATGAGCAGTTCTTC.

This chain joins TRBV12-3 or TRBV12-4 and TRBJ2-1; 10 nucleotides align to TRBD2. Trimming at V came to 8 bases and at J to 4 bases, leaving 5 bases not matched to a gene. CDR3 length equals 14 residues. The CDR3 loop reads CASAGLAVYNEQFF. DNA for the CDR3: TGTGCCAGCGCAGGACTAGCGGTATACAATGAGCAGTTCTTC.

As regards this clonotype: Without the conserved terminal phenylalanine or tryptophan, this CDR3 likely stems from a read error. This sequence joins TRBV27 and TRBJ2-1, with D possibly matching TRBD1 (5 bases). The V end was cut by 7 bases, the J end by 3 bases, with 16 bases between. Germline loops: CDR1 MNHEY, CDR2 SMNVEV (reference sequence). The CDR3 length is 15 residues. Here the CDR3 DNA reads TGTGCCAGCACCATGGGGCTAGGAGTCTACAATGAGCAGTTCCTC. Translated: CASTMGLGVYNEQFL.

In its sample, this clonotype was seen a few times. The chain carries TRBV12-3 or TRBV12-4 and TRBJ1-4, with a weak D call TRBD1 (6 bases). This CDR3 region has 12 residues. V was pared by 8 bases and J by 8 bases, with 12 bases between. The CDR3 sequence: CASGHRAEKLFF. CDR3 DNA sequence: TGTGCCAGCGGACACAGGGCCGAAAAACTGTTTTTT.

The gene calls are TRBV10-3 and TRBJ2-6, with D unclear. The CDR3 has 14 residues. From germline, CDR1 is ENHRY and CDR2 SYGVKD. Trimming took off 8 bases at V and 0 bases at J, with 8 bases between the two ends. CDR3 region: CAIAPGSGANVLTF. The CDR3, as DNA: TGTGCCATCGCACCCGGCTCTGGGGCCAACGTCCTGACTTTC.

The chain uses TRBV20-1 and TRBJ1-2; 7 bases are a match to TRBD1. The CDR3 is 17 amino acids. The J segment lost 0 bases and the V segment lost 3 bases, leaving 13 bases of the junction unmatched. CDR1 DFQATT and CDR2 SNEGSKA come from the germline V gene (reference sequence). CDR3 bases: TGCAGTGCTAGGCAGACAGGGCCTTTAACCCCTAACTATGGCTACACCTTC. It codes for CSARQTGPLTPNYGYTF.

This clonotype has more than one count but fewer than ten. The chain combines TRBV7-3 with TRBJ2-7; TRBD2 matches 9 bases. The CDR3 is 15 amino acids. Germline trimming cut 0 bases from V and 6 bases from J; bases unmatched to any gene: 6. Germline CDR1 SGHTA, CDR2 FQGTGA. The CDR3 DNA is TGTGCCAGCAGCTTAACCCCGGGACTAGCAGCCGAGCAGTACTTC. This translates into CASSLTPGLAAEQYF.

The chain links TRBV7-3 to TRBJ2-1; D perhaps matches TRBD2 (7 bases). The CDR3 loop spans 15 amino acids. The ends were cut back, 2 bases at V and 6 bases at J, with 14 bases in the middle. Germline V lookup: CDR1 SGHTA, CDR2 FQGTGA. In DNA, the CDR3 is TGTGCCAGCAGCTTAGGGGGGGCTAGATCCAATGAGCAGTTCTTC. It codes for CASSLGGARSNEQFF.

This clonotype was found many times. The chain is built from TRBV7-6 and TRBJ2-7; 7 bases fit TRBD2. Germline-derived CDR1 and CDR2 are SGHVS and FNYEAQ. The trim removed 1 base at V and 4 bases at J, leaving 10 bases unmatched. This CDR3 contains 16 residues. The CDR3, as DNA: TGTGCCAGCAGCTTAGGAGGCGGGAGAGGAAAATACGAGCAGTACTTC. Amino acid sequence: CASSLGGGRGKYEQYF.

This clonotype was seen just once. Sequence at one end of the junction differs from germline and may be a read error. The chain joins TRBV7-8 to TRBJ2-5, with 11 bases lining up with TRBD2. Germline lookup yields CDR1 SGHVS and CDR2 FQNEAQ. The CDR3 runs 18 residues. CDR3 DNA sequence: TGTGCCAGCAGCTTTAGCCCATGGGTAGCGGGAGGGCGGGAGACCCTGTACTTC. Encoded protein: CASSFSPWVAGGRETLYF.

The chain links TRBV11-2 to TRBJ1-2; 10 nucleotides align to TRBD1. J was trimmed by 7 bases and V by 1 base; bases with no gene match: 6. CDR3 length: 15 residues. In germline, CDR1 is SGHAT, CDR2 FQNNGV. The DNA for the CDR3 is TGTGCCAGCAGCTTAGTTCGGACAGGGGGTGGTGGCTACACCTTC. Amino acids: CASSLVRTGGGGYTF.

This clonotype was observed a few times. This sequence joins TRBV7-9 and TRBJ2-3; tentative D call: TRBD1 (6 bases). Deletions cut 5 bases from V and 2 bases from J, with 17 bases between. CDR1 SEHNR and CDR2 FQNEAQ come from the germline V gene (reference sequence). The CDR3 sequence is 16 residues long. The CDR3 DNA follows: TGTGCCAGCAGCAGTGGGTGGGGACAACTCACAGATACGCAGTATTTT. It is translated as CASSSGWGQLTDTQYF. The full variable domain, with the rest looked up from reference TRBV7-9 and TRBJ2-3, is DTGVSQNPRHKITKRGQNVTFRCDPISEHNRLYWYRQTLGQGPEFLTYFQNEAQLEKSRLLSDRFSAERPKGSFSTLEIQRTEQGDSAMYLCASSSGWGQLTDTQYFGPGTRLTVL.

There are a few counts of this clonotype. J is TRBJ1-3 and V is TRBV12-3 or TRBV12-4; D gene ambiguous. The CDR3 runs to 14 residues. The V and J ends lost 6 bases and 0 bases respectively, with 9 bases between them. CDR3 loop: CASSSGISGNTIYF. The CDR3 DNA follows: TGTGCCAGCAGCTCCGGGATCTCTGGAAACACCATATATTTT.

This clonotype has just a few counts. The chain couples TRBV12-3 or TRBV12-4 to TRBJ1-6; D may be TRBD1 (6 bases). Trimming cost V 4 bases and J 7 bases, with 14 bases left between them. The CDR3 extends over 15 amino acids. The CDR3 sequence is CASSSQGAGNSPLHF. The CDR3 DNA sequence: TGTGCCAGCAGTTCACAGGGAGCGGGGAATTCACCCCTCCACTTT.

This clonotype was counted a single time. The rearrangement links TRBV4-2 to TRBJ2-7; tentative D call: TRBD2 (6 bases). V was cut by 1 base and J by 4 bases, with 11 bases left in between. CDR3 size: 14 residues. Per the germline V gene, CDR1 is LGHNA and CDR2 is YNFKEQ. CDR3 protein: CASSQVAALYEQYF. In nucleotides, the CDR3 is TGTGCCAGCAGCCAAGTAGCGGCCCTTTACGAGCAGTACTTC.

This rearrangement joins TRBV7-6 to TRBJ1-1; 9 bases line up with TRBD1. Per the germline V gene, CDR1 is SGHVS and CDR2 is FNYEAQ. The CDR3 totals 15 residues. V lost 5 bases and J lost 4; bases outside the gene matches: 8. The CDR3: CASSAGGQGLTEAFF. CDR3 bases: TGTGCCAGCAGCGCCGGGGGACAGGGCCTCACTGAAGCTTTCTTT.

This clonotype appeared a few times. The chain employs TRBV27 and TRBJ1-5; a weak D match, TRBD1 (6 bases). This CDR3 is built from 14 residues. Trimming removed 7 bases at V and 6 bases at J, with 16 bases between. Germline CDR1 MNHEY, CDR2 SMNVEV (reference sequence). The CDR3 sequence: CASMPGGAFQPQHF. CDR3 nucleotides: TGTGCCAGCATGCCGGGGGGCGCTTTTCAGCCCCAGCATTTT.